Following are 8 T cell receptor beta chains from one sample sequenced in a study of response to subunit inactivated influenza vaccine. TCRdb re-called the RT-PCR reads through MiXCR, storing one row per CDR3 protein. Among about 780,000 distinct CDR3 sequences listed, less than 20% were seen once. Sequenced here: PBMCs from blood, sampled about 5 days after vaccination. These receptors all come from a middle-aged man who received an inactivated influenza vaccine.

The rearrangement joins TRBV7-9 to TRBJ2-1; D gene unclear. Per the germline V gene, CDR1 is SEHNR and CDR2 is FQNEAQ (reference sequence). Trimming shortened V by 1 base and J by 9 bases, and 7 bases separated the two germline ends. CDR3 length: 12 amino acids. CDR3 protein: CASSLVLSEQFF. CDR3 DNA: TGTGCCAGCAGCTTAGTTCTCAGTGAGCAGTTCTTC. The full variable domain, rest sourced from reference TRBV7-9 and TRBJ2-1, is DTGVSQNPRHKITKRGQNVTFRCDPISEHNRLYWYRQTLGQGPEFLTYFQNEAQLEKSRLLSDRFSAERPKGSFSTLEIQRTEQGDSAMYLCASSLVLSEQFFGPGTRLTVL.

The V gene is TRBV20-1, the J gene TRBJ2-7; D remains unclear. Trimming pared 0 bases from V and 1 base from J, leaving 4 bases between. The CDR3 covers 12 residues. Germline assignment: CDR1 DFQATT and CDR2 SNEGSKA (reference sequence). CDR3 DNA sequence: TGCAGTGCTAGAGAGGTGTCCTACGAGCAGTACTTC. Amino acids: CSAREVSYEQYF.

This clonotype turned up a few times. CDR3 nucleotides: TGTGCCACCAGCAGCGGACGGGGGCAAGAGACCCAGTACTTC. Its protein product is CATSSGRGQETQYF. The gene calls are TRBV15 and TRBJ2-5; D might be TRBD2 (6 bases). CDR3 size: 14 residues. Trimming stripped 3 bases from V and 2 bases from J, with 10 bases between. Germline V gene data show CDR1 as LNHNV and CDR2 as YYDKDF (reference sequence).

This chain links TRBV6-1 with TRBJ1-6; D is undetermined. V shed 7 bases and J shed 2 bases, with 15 bases lying between them. The CDR3 has 16 amino acids. Germline V gene data show CDR1 as MNHNS and CDR2 as SASEGT. Here the CDR3 DNA reads TGTGCCAGCACCGACTGGCGTAACCCCTATAATTCACCCCTCCACTTT. Residues: CASTDWRNPYNSPLHF.

This clonotype was recorded once. The chain uses TRBV5-1 and TRBJ1-2; D remains ambiguous. The CDR3 loop spans 16 amino acids. V lost 0 bases and J lost 6, with 18 bases in between. Germline lookup yields CDR1 SGHRS and CDR2 YFSETQ. Here the CDR3 reads CASSLALRSRQDGYTF. The DNA for the CDR3 is TGCGCCAGCAGCTTGGCACTCAGGTCCCGACAAGATGGCTACACCTTC.

The chain employs TRBV6-5 and TRBJ2-3, with TRBD2 matching over 11 bases. In germline, CDR1 is MNHEY, CDR2 SVGAGI. Trimming took 2 bases from V and 2 from J; bases not matched to a gene: 3. The CDR3 spans 16 residues. For the CDR3, the DNA is TGTGCCAGCAGTTACCGGACTAGCGGGTACACAGATACGCAGTATTTT. Amino acids: CASSYRTSGYTDTQYF.

In this sample, this clonotype turned up many times. The CDR3 sequence is CASSHDQTDTQYF. The CDR3 DNA sequence: TGTGCCAGCAGCCACGACCAAACAGATACGCAGTATTTT. This rearrangement joins TRBV4-2 to TRBJ2-3; D gene uncertain. V was clipped by 3 bases and J by 3 bases, with 7 bases between them. The CDR3 consists of 13 residues. From germline, CDR1 is LGHNA and CDR2 YNFKEQ.

This clonotype was seen only a few times. The CDR3 sequence is CASSPSVLTGTYSEQFF. The CDR3 region has the DNA TGTGCCAGCTCACCGTCGGTCCTGACCGGGACTTATAGTGAGCAGTTCTTC. This chain joins TRBV18 and TRBJ2-1; D is possibly TRBD2 (6 bases). V lost 3 bases to trimming and J lost 9 bases, with 24 bases between them. The length of the CDR3 is 17 residues. Germline loops: CDR1 KGHSH, CDR2 LQKENI.